One sample yielded the 18 T cell receptor beta chains listed below, sequenced in a study of cytomegalovirus exposure and HLA in healthy donors. The primer mix had 60 Vbeta and 13 Jbeta primers. This table comes from immunoSEQ multiplex PCR, and its TCRdb copy is limited to in-frame clones, with some not included. The sample yields around 220,000 clones, over 65% seen once. The sample was PBMCs. The receptors were gathered from a man aged 40-55 years in good health and CMV-seronegative.

The V gene is TRBV19, the J gene TRBJ2-5; 7 nucleotides match TRBD2. Looked up from germline, CDR1 is LNHDA and CDR2 is SQIVND (reference sequence). The CDR3 runs to 15 residues. V shed 4 bases and J 1 base; nucleotides not matched to a gene: 6. CDR3 DNA sequence: TGTGCCAGTAGTAGGGCTAGCGGACCCCAAGAGACCCAGTACTTC. Translation: CASSRASGPQETQYF.

A single count supports this clone. The chain recombines TRBV2 with TRBJ1-5; D is unclear. Germline V lookup: CDR1 SNHLY, CDR2 FYNNEI. The CDR3 covers 12 residues. With 8 bases removed from V and 5 bases from J, the gap between germline ends came to 10 bases. CDR3 in amino acids: CASRVKYQPQHF. In DNA form, the CDR3 reads TGTGCCAGCCGGGTGAAATATCAGCCCCAGCATTTT.

This clone showed up just a few times. The chain joins TRBV28 to TRBJ1-5; 10 positions agree with TRBD1. The germline CDR1 and CDR2 sequences are MDHEN and SYDVKM. CDR3 length equals 15 residues. Germline trimming cut 5 bases from V and 4 bases from J; bases unmatched to any gene: 5. The DNA for the CDR3 is TGTGCCAGCAGTCTCAGACAGGGGGCTAATCAGCCCCAGCATTTT. This encodes CASSLRQGANQPQHF.

V and J are TRBV6-6 and TRBJ2-7, with D tentatively TRBD1 (8 bases). The germline V gene encodes CDR1 MNHNY and CDR2 SVGAGI (reference sequence). This CDR3 has 16 amino acids. V dropped 6 bases and J dropped 2 bases, with 20 bases sitting between them. CDR3 sequence: CASRNRGEGATYEQYF. CDR3 DNA sequence: TGTGCCAGCAGAAACAGGGGGGAGGGGGCGACCTACGAGCAGTACTTC.

Only a few counts were recorded for this clone. The chain uses TRBV6-1 and TRBJ2-7; D not certain. This CDR3 contains 15 residues. With 6 bases removed from V and 0 bases from J, the gap between germline ends came to 15 bases. From germline, CDR1 is MNHNS and CDR2 SASEGT. CDR3 residues: CASRGSRVGSYEQYF. The CDR3 DNA is TGTGCCAGCAGGGGCAGTCGAGTCGGCTCCTACGAGCAGTACTTC.

This chain uses TRBV27 with TRBJ2-7; a possible D gene is TRBD1 (6 bases). V lost 2 bases to trimming and J lost 2 bases, with 10 bases between them. This CDR3 is built from 14 residues. Germline V gene sequence: CDR1 MNHEY, CDR2 SMNVEV (reference sequence). Here the CDR3 reads CASSLHREPYEQYF. CDR3 coding DNA: TGTGCCAGCAGTTTACACAGGGAGCCCTACGAGCAGTACTTC.

The genes are TRBV29-1 and TRBJ2-7; 14 positions agree with TRBD2. The CDR3 covers 15 residues. The junction had 7 bases not matched to a gene; V was cut back by 7 bases and J by 2 bases. Germline CDR1 SQVTM, CDR2 ANQGSEA. The DNA of the CDR3 is TGCAGCGCTTGGGGACTAGCGGGAGCCCCCTACGAGCAGTACTTC. It codes for CSAWGLAGAPYEQYF.

This clone occurred a few times. The J gene is TRBJ2-1, the V gene TRBV15; tentatively, D is TRBD2 (5 bases). The CDR3 sequence is 14 residues long. Germline V gives CDR1 LNHNV, CDR2 YYDKDF (reference sequence). Trimming pared 0 bases from V and 7 bases from J, leaving 10 bases between. As DNA, the CDR3 is TGTGCCACCAGCAGAGAGCTAGCTAGGAATGAGCAGTTCTTC. Translation: CATSRELARNEQFF.

This clone came up a few times. This sequence joins TRBV9 and TRBJ2-7; 7 positions match TRBD1. J gave up 6 bases and V 4 bases, and 7 bases lay outside the gene matches. From germline, CDR1 is SGDLS and CDR2 YYNGEE. CDR3 length: 13 amino acids. The CDR3 sequence: CASSTTGSGEQYF. The CDR3 DNA reads as TGTGCCAGCAGCACGACAGGGTCGGGCGAGCAGTACTTC.

In its sample, this clone was seen a few times. The J gene is TRBJ2-1, the V gene TRBV13; unclear D gene. V lost 3 bases to trimming and J lost 0 bases, with 9 bases between them. CDR1 and CDR2 (germline): PRHDT, FYEKMQ (reference sequence). This CDR3 contains 15 residues. The CDR3 loop is CASSLEISSYNEQFF. The CDR3 DNA follows: TGTGCCAGCAGCTTGGAGATCAGCTCCTACAATGAGCAGTTCTTC.

The V gene is TRBV9, the J gene TRBJ2-7; D unresolved. This CDR3 contains 15 residues. With 0 bases removed from V and 4 bases from J, the gap between germline ends came to 14 bases. Germline V gives CDR1 SGDLS, CDR2 YYNGEE. CDR3 DNA: TGTGCCAGCAGCGTAGGCCCACCAGAATCATACGAGCAGTACTTC. This translates into CASSVGPPESYEQYF.

The V gene is TRBV5-4, the J gene TRBJ1-2; 7 nucleotides match TRBD1. Germline CDR1 is SGHNT and CDR2 is YYREEE (reference sequence). With V trimmed by 4 bases and J by 4 bases, 4 bases remained unmatched. CDR3 length: 13 amino acids. CDR3 nucleotide sequence: TGTGCCAGCAGCCGGGGACAGTCCTATGGCTACACCTTC. Its protein is CASSRGQSYGYTF. Drawing the rest from reference TRBV5-4 and TRBJ1-2, the complete variable domain is ETGVTQSPTHLIKTRGQQVTLRCSSQSGHNTVSWYQQALGQGPQFIFQYYREEENGRGNFPPRFSGLQFPNYSSELNVNALELDDSALYLCASSRGQSYGYTFGSGTRLTVV.

CDR3 sequence: CASSPGQGVAYEQYF. CDR3 in DNA: TGTGCCAGCAGCCCGGGACAGGGGGTGGCCTACGAGCAGTACTTC. The V gene is TRBV7-9, the J gene TRBJ2-7; 11 positions agree with TRBD1. The V segment lost 5 bases and the J segment 2 bases; nucleotides outside the gene matches: 5. Per the germline V gene, CDR1 is SEHNR and CDR2 is FQNEAQ (reference sequence). The CDR3 has 15 residues.

The chain links TRBV2 to TRBJ1-5; D uncertain. Germline V gene sequence: CDR1 SNHLY, CDR2 FYNNEI. V lost 7 bases and J 0 bases, leaving 10 bases between the germline ends. The CDR3 runs to 14 residues. CDR3 nucleotide sequence: TGTGCCAGCACAACGGGGAATAGCAATCAGCCCCAGCATTTT. This sequence encodes CASTTGNSNQPQHF.

Here the CDR3 reads CASSARGDTDTQYF. Written as DNA, the CDR3 is TGTGCCAGCAGCGCGAGAGGAGACACAGATACGCAGTATTTT. This sequence joins TRBV28 and TRBJ2-3, with D unclear. The CDR3 sequence is 14 residues long. V lost 6 bases, J lost 2 bases, and 12 bases lay in between. CDR1 is MDHEN and CDR2 is SYDVKM in the germline V gene.

The chain couples TRBV14 to TRBJ2-7, with 9 bases lining up with TRBD1. The CDR3 has 18 residues. Trimming cost V 2 bases and J 4 bases; bases outside gene matches: 15. Germline V lookup: CDR1 SGHDN, CDR2 FVKESK. The CDR3 loop reads CASSQFGQGSYRNYEQYF. For the CDR3, the DNA is TGTGCCAGCAGCCAATTTGGACAGGGGTCTTACCGTAATTACGAGCAGTACTTC.

The J gene is TRBJ2-5, the V gene TRBV19; 8 bases match TRBD2. The CDR3 runs to 15 residues. Germline V gene sequence: CDR1 LNHDA, CDR2 SQIVND (reference sequence). V gave up 7 bases and J gave up 1 base; unmatched junction bases: 8. Here the CDR3 reads CASKRAGAVQETQYF. CDR3 coding DNA: TGTGCCAGTAAGCGAGCGGGGGCAGTCCAAGAGACCCAGTACTTC.

The V gene is TRBV28, the J gene TRBJ1-1, with D possibly being TRBD1 (6 bases). Germline assignment: CDR1 MDHEN and CDR2 SYDVKM. The CDR3 runs to 15 residues. V gave up 5 bases and J gave up 3 bases, with 16 bases separating them. CDR3 sequence: CASSIGGAGDTEAFF. The DNA for the CDR3 is TGTGCCAGCAGTATCGGGGGGGCTGGGGACACTGAAGCTTTCTTT. The whole variable domain, filled in from reference TRBV28 and TRBJ1-1, reads DVKVTQSSRYLVKRTGEKVFLECVQDMDHENMFWYRQDPGLGLRLIYFSYDVKMKEKGDIPEGYSVSREKKERFSLILESASTNQTSMYLCASSIGGAGDTEAFFGQGTRLTVV.